A selection of T cell receptor beta chains follows, all from one sample in a study of blood T cell repertoires in COVID-19. Method: immunoSEQ multiplex PCR; TCRdb's copy keeps in-frame clones and lacks some. The data show under 200,000 clones, with 80% seen just once and less than 4% held by the top ten. The sample taken for sequencing was PBMCs or T cells enriched from blood (not recorded which). Source of these receptors: a woman aged 60-70 years who had recovered from COVID-19. The CDR3 runs from the conserved cysteine through the conserved F or W. A D gene is named only where the DNA matches it firmly. Clone size, where shown, is once, few, many, or a class for clones that have expanded.

V,size,J,D,CDR3,DNA
TRBV5-4,.,TRBJ2-7,.,CASSAFEGGEQYF,TGTGCCAGCAGCGCGTTTGAGGGTGGCGAGCAGTACTTC
TRBV2,.,TRBJ2-1,.,CASCSTGHNEQFF,TGTGCCAGCTGTTCAACAGGCCACAATGAGCAGTTCTTC
TRBV25-1,.,TRBJ1-2,.,CASSRGQRGYTF,TGTGCCAGCAGTCGCGGACAGCGTGGCTACACCTTC
TRBV7-9,.,TRBJ2-3,.,CASSPSTDTQYF,TGTGCCAGCAGCCCGAGCACAGATACGCAGTATTTT
TRBV6-5,.,TRBJ2-7,.,CASSYHSVSLSYEQYF,TGTGCCAGCAGTTATCATTCTGTCAGTTTGTCCTACGAGCAGTACTTC
TRBV13,once,TRBJ2-3,TRBD2,CASSSRERGGLDTQYF,TGTGCCAGCAGCTCCCGGGAGCGGGGGGGCCTCGATACGCAGTATTTT
TRBV24-1,few,TRBJ1-1,.,CATNLNTEAFF,TGTGCCACCAATCTTAACACTGAAGCTTTCTTT
TRBV7-2,.,TRBJ2-3,TRBD2,CASSGSSGFEQYF,TGTGCCAGCAGCGGTTCTAGCGGGTTTGAGCAGTATTTT
TRBV2,.,TRBJ2-1,TRBD2,CASSEDLAGGLYNEQFF,TGTGCCAGCAGTGAAGACCTAGCGGGGGGGCTCTACAATGAGCAGTTCTTC
TRBV7-2,.,TRBJ1-3,.,CASSLVAGKREDTIYF,TGTGCCAGCAGCTTAGTGGCCGGGAAAAGGGAAGACACCATATATTTT
TRBV5-5,.,TRBJ2-7,.,CASSRDTYEQYF,TGTGCCAGCAGCCGGGACACCTACGAGCAGTACTTC
TRBV6-5,.,TRBJ2-2,.,CASSYSRGGPGELFF,TGTGCCAGCAGTTACTCTAGAGGGGGACCCGGGGAGCTGTTTTTT
TRBV4-1,.,TRBJ2-7,.,CASSQGSGLYEQYF,TGCGCCAGCAGCCAAGGTTCTGGGCTTTACGAGCAGTACTTC
TRBV7-9,.,TRBJ2-1,.,CASSPGGNSFF,TGTGCCAGCAGCCCAGGTGGAAATTCGTTCTTC
TRBV6-5,.,TRBJ2-7,.,CASHRGGGDEQYF,TGTGCCAGCCACCGTGGTGGGGGCGACGAGCAGTACTTC
TRBV5-6,.,TRBJ1-1,.,CASSFDSYTEAFF,TGTGCCAGCAGCTTCGACAGCTACACTGAAGCTTTCTTT
TRBV2,.,TRBJ1-6,.,CASSDTQGDNSPLHF,TGTGCCAGCAGTGACACACAGGGTGACAATTCACCCCTCCACTTT
TRBV7-7,.,TRBJ2-3,TRBD2,CASSLGTSGTDTQYF,TGTGCCAGCAGCTTAGGGACTAGCGGTACAGATACGCAGTATTTT
TRBV19,.,TRBJ1-3,TRBD1,CASSDSGTGARNTIYF,TGTGCCAGTAGTGATTCCGGGACAGGGGCGCGAAACACCATATATTTT
TRBV6-5,.,TRBJ2-7,TRBD1,CASSLRTYRGEQYF,TGTGCCAGCAGTTTACGGACATACAGGGGCGAGCAGTACTTC
TRBV23-1,.,TRBJ1-5,.,CASSPGPNQPQHF,TGCGCCAGCAGTCCGGGTCCCAATCAGCCCCAGCATTTT
TRBV5-6,.,TRBJ2-3,.,CASSTLRGTDTQYF,TGTGCCAGCAGCACTTTACGGGGCACAGATACGCAGTATTTT
TRBV10-3,.,TRBJ2-1,.,CAISESSQGRGSSYNEQFF,TGTGCCATCAGTGAGTCTTCACAAGGACGGGGAAGCTCCTACAATGAGCAGTTCTTC
TRBV3-1/TRBV3-2,.,TRBJ2-2,.,CASSQESSRTGELFF,TGTGCCAGCAGCCAAGAGTCTTCCAGGACCGGGGAGCTGTTTTTT
TRBV5-1,.,TRBJ2-5,TRBD2,CASSPGRAAGEETQYF,TGCGCCAGCAGCCCCGGAAGGGCAGCGGGGGAGGAGACCCAGTACTTC
TRBV7-3,.,TRBJ2-5,.,CASSLTGLGETQYF,TGTGCCAGCAGCTTAACGGGACTCGGGGAGACCCAGTACTTC
TRBV4-1,once,TRBJ1-1,TRBD1,CASSQERTGRSFNTEAFF,TGCGCCAGCAGCCAGGAAAGGACAGGGAGATCCTTCAACACTGAAGCTTTCTTT